The entry that follows covers one T cell receptor beta chain sequence. Its target is unknown. These data are taken from a study of T cell responses to AZD1222 COVID-19 vaccine. With 2 bases removed from V and 7 bases from J, the gap between germline ends came to 6 bases. Germline values: CDR1 MNHNY, CDR2 SVGAGI (reference sequence). This CDR3 spans 12 amino acids. Measured with immunoSEQ multiplex PCR; TCRdb has only the in-frame clones, and not every one. The sample carries approximately 92,000 clones, about 90% recorded once. Regarding the study as a whole: Recipients of two AZD1222 doses showed rising Spike-specific TCR breadth and depth. Vaccine-associated CD4 TCRs ranged over spike, dominating at 160-218 and 743-854. Clonal diversity may have been underestimated in mostly white British donors. Baseline seropositivity characterized only a handful of AZD1222 recipients.

This sequence joins TRBV6-6 and TRBJ1-5, with no clear D. This sequence was found in an adult in good health. This specimen was peripheral blood, taken on day 0 of AZD1222 vaccination. The CDR3 is CASSYTGQPQHF. DNA for the CDR3: TGTGCCAGCAGTTACACGGGGCAGCCCCAGCATTTT.